This T cell receptor (beta chain) is from a study of cytomegalovirus exposure and HLA in healthy donors. The PCR made use of 60 Vbeta and 13 Jbeta primers. Authors' methods: Later reanalysis found about 78 million unique TCR beta chains, around 11 million of them shared. Some clones are missing from TCRdb's copy, which holds only in-frame ones; the method was immunoSEQ multiplex PCR. V, J and clone size are taken as reported in that table, and D and trimming were inferred from the DNA itself. The table has about 83,000 clones, roughly 80% seen once. The source is a woman between 25 and 40 years old in good health and CMV-seronegative. Sequencing was performed on PBMCs.

The CDR3 nucleotides read TGCGCCAGCAGCTTGGCCCCTAGCGGGAGCTCCTACAATGAGCAGTTCTTC. It translates to CASSLAPSGSSYNEQFF. The gene calls are TRBV5-1 and TRBJ2-1; TRBD2 matches at 10 bases. The CDR3 loop spans 17 amino acids. Per germline, CDR1 SGHRS and CDR2 YFSETQ. V dropped 0 bases and J dropped 0; count of bases not matched to a gene: 3.